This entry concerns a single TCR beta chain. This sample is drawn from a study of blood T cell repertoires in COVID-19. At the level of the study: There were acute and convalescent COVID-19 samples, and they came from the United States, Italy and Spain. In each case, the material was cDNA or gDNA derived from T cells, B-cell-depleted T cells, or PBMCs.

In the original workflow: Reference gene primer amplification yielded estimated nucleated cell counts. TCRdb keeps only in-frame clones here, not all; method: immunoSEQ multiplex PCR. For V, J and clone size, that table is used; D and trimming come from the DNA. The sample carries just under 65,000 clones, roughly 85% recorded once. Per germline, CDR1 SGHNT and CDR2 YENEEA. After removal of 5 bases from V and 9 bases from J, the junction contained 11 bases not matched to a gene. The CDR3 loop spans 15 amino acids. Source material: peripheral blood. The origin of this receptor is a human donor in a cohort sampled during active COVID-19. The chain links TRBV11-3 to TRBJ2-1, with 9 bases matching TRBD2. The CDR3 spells CASSPPRGRGGEQFF. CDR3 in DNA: TGTGCCAGCAGCCCACCAAGGGGGCGGGGGGGTGAGCAGTTCTTC.